This T cell receptor (beta chain) was observed in a study of cytomegalovirus exposure and HLA in healthy donors (dated by TCRdb to about 2017). Notes on the research overall: The 666 repertoires of the first cohort and the 95 to 150 validation repertoires were produced on the same platform, according to a later analysis. The study was designed to test whether signatures of past pathogen exposure could be identified by cataloging public T cell receptors. A separate validation cohort of about 110 different subjects was used in addition to the roughly 670-subject first cohort. To predict cytomegalovirus infection status, the study brought together high-throughput TCR immunosequencing, statistical association of individual TCRs with disease status, and machine learning. The investigation overall reported the following: Most TCR sequences were seen in very few donors, while some public TCRs were found in many individuals. Subsequent analysis determined that TCRs grouped into clusters in the first cohort also showed a tendency toward co-occurrence across the roughly 130 validation repertoires, and approximately 93% of cluster scores exceeded 0. In both the original and validation cohorts, the classifier was reported to diagnose cytomegalovirus status with high specificity and sensitivity. Three of the identified cytomegalovirus-associated TCR beta chains were confirmed in vitro to be specific for cytomegalovirus antigens. The validation cohort had no HLA typing available for a later analysis, so co-occurrence within that cohort was assessed over all 110 or so repertoires. The authors suggested that the approach could potentially be extended to other disease states and immunological phenotypes. The study gave a list of 150 to 200 TCR beta chains associated with cytomegalovirus.

Library prep was done by the immunoSEQ multiplex PCR assay. Per the authors' processing: To diagnose cytomegalovirus status from the catalog of TCR beta chain sequences, a statistical classification framework was built. What TCRdb holds here is the immuneACCESS table cut down to in-frame rearrangements. Part of the clones is not present; checked against another copy, under half of the missing clones reflect an unresolved V gene, and the others are unexplained. V and J calls and clone size are those listed in that table; D and trimming were worked out from the DNA. For this sample the table gives about 56,000 clones, of which 90% to 95% were detected only once. Approximately 1.7% of the sample rests with the top ten. Per the germline V gene, SGHAT is the CDR1 and FQNNGV is the CDR2. CDR3 length: 17 amino acids, cysteine to phenylalanine. The read is trimmed to its CDR3 DNA, 51 bases read in frame from base 1. V is pared back by 1 base and J by 0 bases, with 10 bases lying between the germline termini.

Concerning this clone: Its antigen is not yet known. The sample holds no much larger clone one base away, and base qualities are not on file.

The donors belonged to the validation cohort of about 130 subjects, which was separate from the roughly 670-subject first cohort. This chain is built from TRBV11-2 and TRBJ1-6, with no confidently assigned D gene. Sequencing input: PBMCs. The origin of this receptor is a young woman in good health and CMV-seropositive. The nucleotides are TGTGCCAGCAGCTTAGTCGGGGTTAGCTCCTATAATTCACCCCTCCACTTT. Translated, it reads CASSLVGVSSYNSPLHF.